Sequencing of this T cell receptor (beta chain) was carried out in a study of PD-1 blockade in classical Hodgkin lymphoma. At the level of the study: It was nivolumab at 3 mg/kg, given intravenously every 2 weeks, that patients received. General observations from the study: Complete responders had baseline diversity similar to newly diagnosed patients. Newly diagnosed patients reportedly had lower baseline TCR diversity than healthy donors. It was CD4+ TCR diversity, not CD8+, that rose significantly by C4D1.

There are a few counts of this clone. Its antigen remains unknown. V was trimmed by 4 bases and J by 5 bases, leaving 12 bases between them. This CDR3 is 13 amino acids long. Per the germline V gene, CDR1 is SQVTM and CDR2 is ANQGSEA. Relapse after autologous stem cell transplantation occurred in every patient, and brentuximab vedotin exposure varied. The data were produced by immunoSEQ multiplex PCR, yet TCRdb's version contains in-frame clones alone and is incomplete. The repertoire has 20,000 to 25,000 clones, over 60% of them found once; the top ten carry about 17%. The J gene is TRBJ2-1, the V gene TRBV29-1; D not resolved. This specimen was peripheral blood mononuclear cells (PBMCs), taken before the second cycle of nivolumab. The TCR sequence derives from a human donor with classical Hodgkin lymphoma. The chain's CDR3 is CSVGVLANNEQFF. The CDR3, as DNA: TGCAGCGTTGGGGTACTGGCTAACAATGAGCAGTTCTTC.